The 3 T cell receptor beta chains listed next were all sequenced from one sample in a study of blood T cell repertoires in COVID-19. Here immunoSEQ multiplex PCR was the method, and the copy in TCRdb shows in-frame clones only, minus some. The repertoire holds approximately 400,000 clones, with more than 70% as singletons. Material for sequencing was peripheral blood. The source is a man in his forties with acute or convalescent COVID-19.

This clone was recorded only once. The chain couples TRBV7-2 to TRBJ2-7, with 7 bases fitting TRBD1. The V gene's germline CDR1 is SGHTA and CDR2 FQGNSA. With V trimmed by 1 base and J by 3 bases, 3 bases remained unmatched. The CDR3 extends over 14 amino acids. DNA for the CDR3: TGTGCCAGCAGCTTAGGAGCAGGGGGCTACGAGCAGTACTTC. Translating it yields CASSLGAGGYEQYF.

The V and J genes are TRBV6-5 and TRBJ2-3, with 7 bases aligning to TRBD2. The V gene's germline CDR1 is MNHEY and CDR2 SVGAGI. The CDR3 has 15 amino acids. V trimming: 5 bases; J trimming: 2 bases; junction bases outside the gene matches: 7. CDR3 sequence (DNA): TGTGCCAGCAGTCTCTCGGGGGGAGCCACAGATACGCAGTATTTT. Amino acids: CASSLSGGATDTQYF.

The chain links TRBV5-5 to TRBJ2-3; TRBD2 is a possible D gene (7 bases). V gave up 2 bases and J gave up 1 base, with 17 bases separating them. Germline values: CDR1 SGHKS, CDR2 YYEKEE (reference sequence). The CDR3 is made up of 17 amino acids. In DNA, the CDR3 is TGTGCCAGCAGCTTTGGCGGGGGACACGTAGGCACAGATACGCAGTATTTT. This encodes CASSFGGGHVGTDTQYF.